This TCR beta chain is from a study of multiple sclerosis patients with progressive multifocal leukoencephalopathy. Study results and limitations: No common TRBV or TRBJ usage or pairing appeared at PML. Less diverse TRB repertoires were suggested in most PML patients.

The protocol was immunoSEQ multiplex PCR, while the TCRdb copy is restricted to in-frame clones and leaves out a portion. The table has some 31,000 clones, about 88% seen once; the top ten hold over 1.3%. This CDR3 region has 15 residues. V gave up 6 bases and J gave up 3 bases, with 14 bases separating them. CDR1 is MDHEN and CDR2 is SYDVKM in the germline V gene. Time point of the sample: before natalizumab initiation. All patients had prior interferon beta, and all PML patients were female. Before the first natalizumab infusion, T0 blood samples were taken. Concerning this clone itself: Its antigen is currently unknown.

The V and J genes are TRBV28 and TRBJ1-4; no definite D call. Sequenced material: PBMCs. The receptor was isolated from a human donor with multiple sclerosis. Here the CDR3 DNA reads TGTGCCAGCAGCTCAGCAGGTATCGCTAATGAAAAACTGTTTTTT. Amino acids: CASSSAGIANEKLFF.